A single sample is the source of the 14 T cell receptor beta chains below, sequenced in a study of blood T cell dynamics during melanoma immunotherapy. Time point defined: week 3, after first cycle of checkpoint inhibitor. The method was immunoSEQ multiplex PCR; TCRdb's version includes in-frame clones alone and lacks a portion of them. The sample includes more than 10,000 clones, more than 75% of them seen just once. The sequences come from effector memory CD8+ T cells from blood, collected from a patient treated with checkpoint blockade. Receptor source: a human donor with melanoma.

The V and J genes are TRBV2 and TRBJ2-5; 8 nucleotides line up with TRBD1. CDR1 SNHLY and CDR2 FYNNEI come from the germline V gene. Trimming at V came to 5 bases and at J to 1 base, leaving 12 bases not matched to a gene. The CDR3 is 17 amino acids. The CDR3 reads CASSFRTGRYSQETQYF. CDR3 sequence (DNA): TGTGCCAGCAGTTTCCGGACAGGGCGGTACAGCCAAGAGACCCAGTACTTC.

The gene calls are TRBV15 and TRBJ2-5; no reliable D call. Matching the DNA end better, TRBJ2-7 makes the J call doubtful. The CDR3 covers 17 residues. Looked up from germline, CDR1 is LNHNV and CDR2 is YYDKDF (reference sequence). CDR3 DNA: TGTGCCACCAGCAGAGATTTGGGCCCCTATGTTACCTACGAGCAGTACTTC. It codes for CATSRDLGPYVTYEQYF.

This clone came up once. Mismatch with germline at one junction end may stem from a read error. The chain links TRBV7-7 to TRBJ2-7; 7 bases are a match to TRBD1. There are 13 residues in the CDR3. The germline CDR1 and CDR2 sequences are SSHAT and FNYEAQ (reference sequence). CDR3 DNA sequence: TGTGCTAGCAGCTTGGACAGGAACTACGAGCAGTACTTC. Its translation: CASSLDRNYEQYF.

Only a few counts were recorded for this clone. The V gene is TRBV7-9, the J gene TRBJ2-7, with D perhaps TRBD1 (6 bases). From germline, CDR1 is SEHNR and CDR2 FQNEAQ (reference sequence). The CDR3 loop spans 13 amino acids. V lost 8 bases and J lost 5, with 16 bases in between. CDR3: CASSPGAENEQYF. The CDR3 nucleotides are TGTGCCAGCTCCCCAGGGGCAGAAAACGAGCAGTACTTC.

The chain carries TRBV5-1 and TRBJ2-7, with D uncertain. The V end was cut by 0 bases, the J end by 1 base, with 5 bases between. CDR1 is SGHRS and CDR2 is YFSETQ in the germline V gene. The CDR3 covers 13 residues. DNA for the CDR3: TGCGCCAGCAGCTTGGCTGCGTCCTACGAGCAGTACTTC. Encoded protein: CASSLAASYEQYF. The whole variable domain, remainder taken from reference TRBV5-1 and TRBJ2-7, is KAGVTQTPRYLIKTRGQQVTLSCSPISGHRSVSWYQQTPGQGLQFLFEYFSETQRNKGNFPGRFSGRQFSNSRSEMNVSTLELGDSALYLCASSLAASYEQYFGPGTRLTVT.

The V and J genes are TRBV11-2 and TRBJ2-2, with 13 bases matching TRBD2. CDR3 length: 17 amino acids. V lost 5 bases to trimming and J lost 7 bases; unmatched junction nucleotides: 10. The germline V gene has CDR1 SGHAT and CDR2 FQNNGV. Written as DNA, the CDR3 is TGTGCCAGCAGCGGTGGGGGACTAGCGGGACATGGCGGGGAGCTGTTTTTT. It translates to CASSGGGLAGHGGELFF.

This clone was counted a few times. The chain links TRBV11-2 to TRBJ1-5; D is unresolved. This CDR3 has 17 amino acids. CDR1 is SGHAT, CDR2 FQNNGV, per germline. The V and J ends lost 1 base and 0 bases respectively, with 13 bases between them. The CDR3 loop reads CASSLATGGNSNQPQHF. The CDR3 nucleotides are TGTGCCAGCAGCTTAGCCACGGGCGGTAATAGCAATCAGCCCCAGCATTTT.

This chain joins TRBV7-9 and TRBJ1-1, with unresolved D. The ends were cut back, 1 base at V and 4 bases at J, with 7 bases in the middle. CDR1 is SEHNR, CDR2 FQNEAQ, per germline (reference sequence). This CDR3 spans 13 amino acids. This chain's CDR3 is CASSLGRITEAFF. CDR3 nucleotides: TGTGCCAGCAGCTTAGGACGAATCACTGAAGCTTTCTTT.

The CDR3 nucleotides are TGTGCCAGCAGTCCCGTCGGGGAGAGCACAGATACGCAGTATTTT. Translated, it gives CASSPVGESTDTQYF. The genes are TRBV28 and TRBJ2-3, with D possibly being TRBD2 (5 bases). Trimming removed 5 bases from V and 0 bases from J, with 12 bases in between. This CDR3 is built from 15 residues. Germline CDR1 is MDHEN and CDR2 is SYDVKM.

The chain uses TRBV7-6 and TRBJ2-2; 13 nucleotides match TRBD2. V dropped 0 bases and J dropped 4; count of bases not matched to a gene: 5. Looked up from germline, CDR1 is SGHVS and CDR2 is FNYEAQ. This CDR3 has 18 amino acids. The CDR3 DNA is TGTGCCAGCAGCTTAGCCCCCGGACTAGCGGGAGTCACCGGGGAGCTGTTTTTT. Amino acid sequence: CASSLAPGLAGVTGELFF.

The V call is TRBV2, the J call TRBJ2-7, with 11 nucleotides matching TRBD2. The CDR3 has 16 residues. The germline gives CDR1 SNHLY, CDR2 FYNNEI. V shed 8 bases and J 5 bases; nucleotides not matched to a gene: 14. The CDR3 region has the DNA TGTGCCAGCGCGGTGATCACTAGCGGGAGTATCCACGAGCAGTACTTC. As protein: CASAVITSGSIHEQYF.

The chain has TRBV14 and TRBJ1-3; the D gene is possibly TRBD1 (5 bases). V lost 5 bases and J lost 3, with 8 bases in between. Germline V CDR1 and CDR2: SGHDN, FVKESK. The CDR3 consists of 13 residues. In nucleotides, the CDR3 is TGTGCCAGCAGCTCAGGGCTTGGAAACACCATATATTTT. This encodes CASSSGLGNTIYF.

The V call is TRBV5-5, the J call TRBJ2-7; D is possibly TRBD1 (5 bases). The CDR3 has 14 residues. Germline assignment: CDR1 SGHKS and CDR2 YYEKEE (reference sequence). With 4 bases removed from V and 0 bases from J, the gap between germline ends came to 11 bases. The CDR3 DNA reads TGTGCCAGCAGCCCGGACACCCTCTCCTACGAGCAGTACTTC. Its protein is CASSPDTLSYEQYF.

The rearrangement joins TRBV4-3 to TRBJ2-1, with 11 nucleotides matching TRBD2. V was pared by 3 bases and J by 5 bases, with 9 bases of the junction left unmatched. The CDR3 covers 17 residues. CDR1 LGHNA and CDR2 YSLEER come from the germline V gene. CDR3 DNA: TGCGCCAGCAGCCAGGCTCCTCTAGCGGGAGGCCACAATGAGCAGTTCTTC. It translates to CASSQAPLAGGHNEQFF.